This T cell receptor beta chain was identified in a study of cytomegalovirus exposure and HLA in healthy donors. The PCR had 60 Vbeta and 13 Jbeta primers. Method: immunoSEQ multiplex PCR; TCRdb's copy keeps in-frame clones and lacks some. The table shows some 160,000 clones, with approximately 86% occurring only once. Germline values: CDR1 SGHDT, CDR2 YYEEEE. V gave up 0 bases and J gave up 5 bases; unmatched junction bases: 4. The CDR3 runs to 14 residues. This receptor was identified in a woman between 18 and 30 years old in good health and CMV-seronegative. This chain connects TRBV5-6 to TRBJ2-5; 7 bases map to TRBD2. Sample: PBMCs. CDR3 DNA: TGTGCCAGCAGCTTGGTGGCGGGGGATGAGACCCAGTACTTC. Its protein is CASSLVAGDETQYF. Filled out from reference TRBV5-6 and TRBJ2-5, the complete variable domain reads DAGVTQSPTHLIKTRGQQVTLRCSPKSGHDTVSWYQQALGQGPQFIFQYYEEEERQRGNFPDRFSGHQFPNYSSELNVNALLLGDSALYLCASSLVAGDETQYFGPGTRLLVL.